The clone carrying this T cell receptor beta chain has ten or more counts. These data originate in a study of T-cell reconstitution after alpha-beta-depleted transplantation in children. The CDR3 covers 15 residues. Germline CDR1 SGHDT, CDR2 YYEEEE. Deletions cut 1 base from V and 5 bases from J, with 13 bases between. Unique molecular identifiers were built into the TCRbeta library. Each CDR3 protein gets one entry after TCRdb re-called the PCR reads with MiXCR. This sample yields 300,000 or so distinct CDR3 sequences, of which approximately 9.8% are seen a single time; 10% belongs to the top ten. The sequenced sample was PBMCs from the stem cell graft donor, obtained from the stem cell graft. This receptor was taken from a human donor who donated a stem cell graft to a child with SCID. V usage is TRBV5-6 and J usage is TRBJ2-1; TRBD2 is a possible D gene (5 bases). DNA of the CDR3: TGTGCCAGCAGCTTGATGGCGGGCGCCGACAATGAGCAGTTCTTC. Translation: CASSLMAGADNEQFF.